A single sample is the source of the 18 T cell receptor beta chains below, sequenced in a study of shared clonotypes between healthy human individuals. Assay: immunoSEQ multiplex PCR; the TCRdb copy retains only in-frame clones and omits some. This sample has 1.4 million to 1.5 million clones; approximately 97% occur once, and the top ten carry roughly 1.2%. The specimen sequenced was naive CD4+ T cells sorted from blood. Subset denoted: CD45RA+ positively selected. All receptors come from a man between 25 and 39 years old in good health.

The chain has TRBV29-1 and TRBJ2-3; 11 positions match TRBD2. The CDR3 contains 19 residues. Trimming at V came to 1 base and at J to 0 bases, leaving 12 bases not matched to a gene. CDR1 is SQVTM and CDR2 is ANQGSEA in the germline V gene. Written as DNA, the CDR3 is TGCAGCGTTGAAGGCCCTAGCGGGAGGAGTCGTACTAGCACAGATACGCAGTATTTT. Protein product: CSVEGPSGRSRTSTDTQYF.

The V gene is TRBV7-3, the J gene TRBJ2-2; D is undetermined. Germline V gene sequence: CDR1 SGHTA, CDR2 FQGTGA. The CDR3 is 14 amino acids. With 4 bases removed from V and 6 bases from J, the gap between germline ends came to 12 bases. The CDR3 loop reads CASSSNGRPGELFF. CDR3 nucleotide sequence: TGTGCCAGCAGCTCTAACGGCAGACCCGGGGAGCTGTTTTTT.

This clone was observed a single time. The chain recombines TRBV19 with TRBJ2-1; D tentatively fits TRBD1 or TRBD2 (5 bases each). The V gene's germline CDR1 is LNHDA and CDR2 SQIVND (reference sequence). V lost 6 bases and J 7 bases, leaving 10 bases between the germline ends. The CDR3 covers 12 residues. For the CDR3, the DNA is TGTGCCAGTAGCCTCAGGGAGAATGAGCAGTTCTTC. Translating it yields CASSLRENEQFF.

This clone was seen a single time. The chain is built from TRBV19 and TRBJ2-5, with 8 bases aligning to TRBD1. Looked up from germline, CDR1 is LNHDA and CDR2 is SQIVND (reference sequence). The CDR3 sequence is 13 residues long. V shed 6 bases and J 7 bases; nucleotides not matched to a gene: 7. CDR3 bases: TGTGCCAGTAGGGGACAGGAGGTTGGGACCCAGTACTTC. Protein product: CASRGQEVGTQYF.

The rearrangement links TRBV19 to TRBJ2-7; 9 bases match TRBD2. The V segment lost 7 bases and the J segment 4 bases; nucleotides outside the gene matches: 8. CDR3 length equals 14 residues. Per the germline V gene, CDR1 is LNHDA and CDR2 is SQIVND (reference sequence). CDR3 DNA: TGTGCCAGTAAGCCGGGACTAGCAGTGTACGAGCAGTACTTC. It yields the protein CASKPGLAVYEQYF.

The chain links TRBV7-3 to TRBJ2-1; TRBD2 matches at 7 bases. Germline CDR1 and CDR2: SGHTA and FQGTGA. J gave up 2 bases and V 5 bases, and 15 bases lay outside the gene matches. There are 18 residues in the CDR3. CDR3 nucleotides: TGTGCCAGCAGCGATACAGCCTCCACCGGGACTACCTACAATGAGCAGTTCTTC. Translating gives CASSDTASTGTTYNEQFF.

This rearrangement joins TRBV5-1 to TRBJ2-2; D is possibly TRBD2 (5 bases). The CDR3 runs 16 residues. Germline loops: CDR1 SGHRS, CDR2 YFSETQ. The V and J ends lost 3 bases and 5 bases respectively, with 17 bases between them. In DNA form, the CDR3 reads TGCGCCAGCAGCTCAATATCGGGGATCAAGACCGGGGAGCTGTTTTTT. Protein: CASSSISGIKTGELFF.

The CDR3 sequence: CASSVGATNYGYTF. CDR3 DNA: TGTGCCAGCAGCGTAGGGGCGACTAACTATGGCTACACCTTC. The chain uses TRBV9 and TRBJ1-2, with no clear D. This CDR3 is 14 amino acids long. The V end lost 0 bases, the J end lost 0 bases, and 6 bases lay between the germline ends. Germline CDR1 SGDLS, CDR2 YYNGEE.

The chain couples TRBV27 to TRBJ2-7, with 7 bases aligning to TRBD2. Trimming took 3 bases from V and 2 from J; bases not matched to a gene: 4. Germline CDR1 and CDR2: MNHEY and SMNVEV (reference sequence). This CDR3 spans 14 amino acids. The CDR3 sequence is CASSFGLGPYEQYF. The CDR3 bases are TGTGCCAGCAGTTTCGGACTAGGCCCCTACGAGCAGTACTTC.

This chain links TRBV19 with TRBJ2-3; D gene unclear. Germline V CDR1 and CDR2: LNHDA, SQIVND (reference sequence). CDR3 size: 11 residues. V was shortened by 0 bases and J by 8 bases, with 3 bases between the two germline ends. The CDR3 sequence: CASSIEVTQYF. The CDR3 region has the DNA TGTGCCAGTAGTATAGAGGTTACGCAGTATTTT.

This chain connects TRBV7-2 to TRBJ2-2; the D gene is possibly TRBD2 (6 bases). The CDR3 runs to 16 residues. CDR1 and CDR2 (germline): SGHTA, FQGNSA. V lost 2 bases and J 6 bases, leaving 16 bases between the germline ends. CDR3 residues: CASSLITNPGAGELFF. In DNA form, the CDR3 reads TGTGCCAGCAGCTTAATCACTAACCCGGGGGCCGGGGAGCTGTTTTTT.

The rearrangement joins TRBV15 to TRBJ2-3; 12 positions agree with TRBD2. The V gene's germline CDR1 is LNHNV and CDR2 YYDKDF (reference sequence). J gave up 2 bases and V 4 bases, and 7 bases lay outside the gene matches. The CDR3 totals 17 residues. CDR3 sequence reads: CATSIRTSGMITDTQYF. The CDR3 DNA follows: TGTGCCACCAGCATCCGGACTAGCGGGATGATCACAGATACGCAGTATTTT.

V and J are TRBV9 and TRBJ1-5, with D perhaps matching TRBD1 (6 bases). V was pared by 0 bases and J by 3 bases, with 10 bases between. The CDR3 runs to 15 residues. CDR1 SGDLS and CDR2 YYNGEE come from the germline V gene. CDR3 loop: CASSVGTEDNQPQHF. CDR3 coding DNA: TGTGCCAGCAGCGTAGGGACAGAGGACAATCAGCCCCAGCATTTT.

V and J are TRBV4-1 and TRBJ1-2; D may be TRBD1 (5 bases). V was trimmed by 1 base and J by 1 base, leaving 10 bases between them. Germline CDR1 and CDR2: MGHRA and YSYEKL. The CDR3 extends over 15 amino acids. CDR3 bases: TGCGCCAGCAGCCAAGGCCAGGGACTTAACTATGGCTACACCTTC. Translated, it gives CASSQGQGLNYGYTF.

This chain uses TRBV6-1 with TRBJ2-5; 7 nucleotides match TRBD1. V shed 11 bases, J shed 2 bases, and the junction held 8 bases outside the gene matches. CDR3 length: 13 residues. The germline CDR1 and CDR2 sequences are MNHNS and SASEGT. The CDR3 is CALLRTGQETQYF. CDR3 in DNA: TGTGCCCTACTCCGGACAGGACAAGAGACCCAGTACTTC.

CDR3 in DNA: TGTGCCAGCAGCCCATTCTCTGGAAACACCATATATTTT. Translation: CASSPFSGNTIYF. This rearrangement joins TRBV27 to TRBJ1-3; unclear D gene. CDR3 length: 13 residues. Germline V CDR1 and CDR2: MNHEY, SMNVEV (reference sequence). With 6 bases removed from V and 0 bases from J, the gap between germline ends came to 6 bases.

As concerns this clone: Other nucleotide sequences in the sample specify the same CDR3. V and J are TRBV5-1 and TRBJ1-1; tentative D call: TRBD1 (6 bases). Trimming removed 0 bases from V and 4 bases from J, with 10 bases in between. CDR3 length: 14 amino acids. Germline assignment: CDR1 SGHRS and CDR2 YFSETQ. The CDR3 DNA follows: TGCGCCAGCAGCTTGGGAGGGGGGAGCACTGAAGCTTTCTTT. Residues: CASSLGGGSTEAFF.

V is TRBV29-1 and J is TRBJ1-2, with TRBD1 matching over 7 bases. The V gene end was trimmed by 5 bases and the J gene end by 0 bases; junction bases not matched to a gene: 12. This CDR3 has 16 residues. Germline V gene data show CDR1 as SQVTM and CDR2 as ANQGSEA. The CDR3 DNA is TGCAGCGTTTCGGACAGGAGGGGGGTAGCTAACTATGGCTACACCTTC. Translated: CSVSDRRGVANYGYTF.